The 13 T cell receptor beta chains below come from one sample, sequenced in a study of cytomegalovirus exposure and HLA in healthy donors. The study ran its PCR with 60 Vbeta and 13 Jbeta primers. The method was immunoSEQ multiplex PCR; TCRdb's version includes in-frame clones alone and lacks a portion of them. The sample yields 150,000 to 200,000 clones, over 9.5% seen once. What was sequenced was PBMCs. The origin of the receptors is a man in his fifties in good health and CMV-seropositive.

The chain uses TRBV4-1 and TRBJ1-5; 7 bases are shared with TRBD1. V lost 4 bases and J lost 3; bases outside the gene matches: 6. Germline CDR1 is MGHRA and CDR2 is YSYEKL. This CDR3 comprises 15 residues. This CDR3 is CASSPRTGINQPQHF. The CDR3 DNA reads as TGCGCCAGCAGCCCTCGGACAGGCATCAATCAGCCCCAGCATTTT.

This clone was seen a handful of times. CDR3: CASSREVQTQYF. In nucleotides, the CDR3 is TGTGCCAGCAGCCGGGAGGTACAGACCCAGTACTTC. The rearrangement uses TRBV5-6 and TRBJ2-5; 7 bases are shared with TRBD2. This CDR3 is built from 12 residues. Trimming removed 4 bases from V and 6 bases from J; junction bases left unmatched: 3. Germline V gene lookup returns CDR1 SGHDT and CDR2 YYEEEE. The full variable domain, with the rest looked up from reference TRBV5-6 and TRBJ2-5, is DAGVTQSPTHLIKTRGQQVTLRCSPKSGHDTVSWYQQALGQGPQFIFQYYEEEERQRGNFPDRFSGHQFPNYSSELNVNALLLGDSALYLCASSREVQTQYFGPGTRLLVL.

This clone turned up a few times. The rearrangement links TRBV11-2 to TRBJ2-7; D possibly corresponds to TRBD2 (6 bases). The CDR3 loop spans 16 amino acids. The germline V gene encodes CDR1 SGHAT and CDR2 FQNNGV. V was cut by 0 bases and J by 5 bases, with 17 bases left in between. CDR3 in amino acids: CASSLEAGIIRDEQYF. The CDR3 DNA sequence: TGTGCCAGCAGCTTAGAGGCGGGGATCATCCGGGACGAGCAGTACTTC.

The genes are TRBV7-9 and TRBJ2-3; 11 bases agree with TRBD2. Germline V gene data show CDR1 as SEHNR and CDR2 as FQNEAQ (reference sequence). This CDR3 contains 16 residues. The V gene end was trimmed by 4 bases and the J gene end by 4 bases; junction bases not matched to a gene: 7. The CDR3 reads CASSSLAGGSSDTQYF. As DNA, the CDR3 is TGTGCCAGCAGCTCCTTAGCGGGGGGGAGCTCAGATACGCAGTATTTT.

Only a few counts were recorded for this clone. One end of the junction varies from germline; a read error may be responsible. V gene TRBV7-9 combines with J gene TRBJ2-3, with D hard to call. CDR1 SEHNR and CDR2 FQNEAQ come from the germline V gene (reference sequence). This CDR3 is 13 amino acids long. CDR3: CASNLPSTDTQYF. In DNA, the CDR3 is TGTGCCAGCAACTTACCGAGCACAGATACGCAGTATTTT.

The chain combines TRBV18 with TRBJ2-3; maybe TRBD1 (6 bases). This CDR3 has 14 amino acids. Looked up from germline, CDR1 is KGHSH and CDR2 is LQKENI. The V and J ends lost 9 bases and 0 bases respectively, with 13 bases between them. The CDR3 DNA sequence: TGTGCCAGTACAGGGTCTGCTAGCACAGATACGCAGTATTTT. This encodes CASTGSASTDTQYF.

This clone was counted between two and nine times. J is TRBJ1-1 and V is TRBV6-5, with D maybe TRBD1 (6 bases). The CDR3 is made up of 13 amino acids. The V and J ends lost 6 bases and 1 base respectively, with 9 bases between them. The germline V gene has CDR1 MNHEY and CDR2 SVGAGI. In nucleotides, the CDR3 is TGTGCCAGCAGATTGGGACAGAACACTGAAGCTTTCTTT. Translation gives CASRLGQNTEAFF.

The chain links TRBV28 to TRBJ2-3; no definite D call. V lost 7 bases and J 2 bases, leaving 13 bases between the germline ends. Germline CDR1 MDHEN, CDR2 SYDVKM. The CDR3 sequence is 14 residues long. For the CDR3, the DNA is TGTGCCAGCAATTATGTAGCTTCCACAGATACGCAGTATTTT. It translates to CASNYVASTDTQYF.

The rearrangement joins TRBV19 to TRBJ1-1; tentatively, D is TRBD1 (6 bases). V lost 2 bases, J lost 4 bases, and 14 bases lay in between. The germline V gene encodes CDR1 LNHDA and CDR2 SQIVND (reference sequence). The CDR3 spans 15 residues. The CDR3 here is CASSIKQGRGTEAFF. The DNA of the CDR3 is TGTGCCAGTAGTATAAAGCAAGGCAGGGGCACTGAAGCTTTCTTT.

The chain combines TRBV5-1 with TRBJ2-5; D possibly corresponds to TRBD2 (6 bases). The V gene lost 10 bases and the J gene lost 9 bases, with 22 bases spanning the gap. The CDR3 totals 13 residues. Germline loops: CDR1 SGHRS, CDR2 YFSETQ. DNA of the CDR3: TGCGCCGTTCGGGACTTGGCTACCCGAGCCCAGTACTTC. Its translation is CAVRDLATRAQYF.

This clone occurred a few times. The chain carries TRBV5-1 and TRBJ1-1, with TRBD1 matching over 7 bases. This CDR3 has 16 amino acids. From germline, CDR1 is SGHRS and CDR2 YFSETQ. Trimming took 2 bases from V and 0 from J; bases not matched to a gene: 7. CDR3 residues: CASSLQGRLVNTEAFF. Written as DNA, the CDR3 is TGCGCCAGCAGCTTACAGGGGCGGTTGGTGAACACTGAAGCTTTCTTT. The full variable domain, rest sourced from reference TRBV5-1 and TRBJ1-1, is KAGVTQTPRYLIKTRGQQVTLSCSPISGHRSVSWYQQTPGQGLQFLFEYFSETQRNKGNFPGRFSGRQFSNSRSEMNVSTLELGDSALYLCASSLQGRLVNTEAFFGQGTRLTVV.

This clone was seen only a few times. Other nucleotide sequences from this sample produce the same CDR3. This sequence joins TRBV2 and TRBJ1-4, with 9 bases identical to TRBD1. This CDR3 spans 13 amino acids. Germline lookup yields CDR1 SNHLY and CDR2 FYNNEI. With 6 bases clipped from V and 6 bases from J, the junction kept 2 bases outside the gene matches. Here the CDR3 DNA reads TGTGCCAGCAGCGGGGACAGGGATGAAAAACTGTTTTTT. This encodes CASSGDRDEKLFF. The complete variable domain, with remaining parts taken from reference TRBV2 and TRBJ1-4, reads EPEVTQTPSHQVTQMGQEVILRCVPISNHLYFYWYRQILGQKVEFLVSFYNNEISEKSEIFDDQFSVERPDGSNFTLKIRSTKLEDSAMYFCASSGDRDEKLFFGSGTQLSVL.

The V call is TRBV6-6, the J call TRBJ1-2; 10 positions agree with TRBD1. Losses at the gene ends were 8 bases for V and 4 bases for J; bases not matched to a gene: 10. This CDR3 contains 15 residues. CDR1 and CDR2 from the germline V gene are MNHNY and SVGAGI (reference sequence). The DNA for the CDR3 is TGTGCCAGCGGGCAGACAGGGGGCGGAGGCTATGGCTACACCTTC. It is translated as CASGQTGGGGYGYTF.